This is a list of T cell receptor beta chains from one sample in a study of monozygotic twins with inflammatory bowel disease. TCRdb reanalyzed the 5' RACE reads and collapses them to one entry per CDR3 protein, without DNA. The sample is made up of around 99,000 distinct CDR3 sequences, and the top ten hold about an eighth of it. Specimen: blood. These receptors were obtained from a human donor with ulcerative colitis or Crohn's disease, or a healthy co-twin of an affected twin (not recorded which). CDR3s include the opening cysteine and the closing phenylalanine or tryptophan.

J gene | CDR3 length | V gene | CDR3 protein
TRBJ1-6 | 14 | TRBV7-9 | CASSSFYRNSPLHF
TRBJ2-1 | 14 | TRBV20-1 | CSARPGSPLDEQFF
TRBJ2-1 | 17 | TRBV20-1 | CSARDWTSPQGSNEQFF
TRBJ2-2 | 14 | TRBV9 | CASSTRTGAGELFF
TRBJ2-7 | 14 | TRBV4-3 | CASSQQTGDYEQYF
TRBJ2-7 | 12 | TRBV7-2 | CASSSRGYEQYF
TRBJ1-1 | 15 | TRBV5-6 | CASSLREGKYTEAFF
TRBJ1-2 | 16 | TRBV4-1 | CASSQDSQQRWYGYTF
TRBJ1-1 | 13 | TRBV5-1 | CASSLDAGRKAFF
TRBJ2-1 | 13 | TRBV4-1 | CASSQPPAGGWFF
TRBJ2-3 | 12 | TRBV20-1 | CSANTGTDTQYF